This paragraph covers one TCR beta chain sequence. Its antigen is unidentified. The data belong to a study of Ad26.COV2.S vaccination and SARS-CoV-2 variants. Points from the study as a whole: People who got the vaccine had more spike-specific TCR breadth than people who got placebo. Comparable non-spike TCR breadth was observed in vaccine and placebo recipients. Quantification of TCR breadth and depth may have yielded underestimates of total T cell responses.

Per the germline V gene, CDR1 is SGHAT and CDR2 is FQNNGV. This CDR3 has 12 amino acids. The V and J ends lost 4 bases and 7 bases respectively, with 8 bases between them. Treatment noted: approximately 18 received Ad26.COV2.S at low or high dose, single or two shots; about 5 received placebo; per-sample allocation not given. Sampling occurred on day 63 after the first vaccine or placebo injection. The administered vaccine (an Ad26 vector) expressed Wuhan-strain SARS-CoV-2 spike. Here immunoSEQ multiplex PCR was the method, and the copy in TCRdb shows in-frame clones only, minus some. Here the sample spans roughly 500,000 clones, around 88% being singletons.

The rearrangement uses TRBV11-2 and TRBJ2-1; no clear D. The material was peripheral blood, obtained in a trial of Ad26.COV2.S vaccine versus placebo. The clonotype originates from a person between 18 and 65 years old who received the Ad26.COV2.S COVID-19 vaccine or a placebo. The CDR3 here is CASSSLANEQFF. CDR3 sequence (DNA): TGTGCCAGCAGCTCCTTAGCTAATGAGCAGTTCTTC.